This T cell receptor (beta chain) was obtained from a study of shared clonotypes between healthy human individuals. Only in-frame clones appear in the TCRdb table, and some are missing; sequencing was by immunoSEQ multiplex PCR. The sample holds roughly 2,000,000 clones, 93% seen once. Naive CD8 cells comprised CD45RO-negative, CCR7-positively selected cells, excluding terminally differentiated effector memory CD45RA+ cells. CDR1 and CDR2 from the germline V gene are MGHRA and YSYEKL. The CDR3 has 16 amino acids. V lost 0 bases and J lost 4; bases outside the gene matches: 4. The sequencing sample was made of naive CD8+ T cells from PBMCs. V gene TRBV4-1 combines with J gene TRBJ1-5; 9 bases are a match to TRBD1. The sequence was collected from a man between 18 and 35 years old in good health. Some clones in this sample may be carry-over from other donors' samples. Here the CDR3 DNA reads TGCGCCAGCAGCCAAGAATTTGGGACAGGGAATCAGCCCCAGCATTTT. This sequence encodes CASSQEFGTGNQPQHF.